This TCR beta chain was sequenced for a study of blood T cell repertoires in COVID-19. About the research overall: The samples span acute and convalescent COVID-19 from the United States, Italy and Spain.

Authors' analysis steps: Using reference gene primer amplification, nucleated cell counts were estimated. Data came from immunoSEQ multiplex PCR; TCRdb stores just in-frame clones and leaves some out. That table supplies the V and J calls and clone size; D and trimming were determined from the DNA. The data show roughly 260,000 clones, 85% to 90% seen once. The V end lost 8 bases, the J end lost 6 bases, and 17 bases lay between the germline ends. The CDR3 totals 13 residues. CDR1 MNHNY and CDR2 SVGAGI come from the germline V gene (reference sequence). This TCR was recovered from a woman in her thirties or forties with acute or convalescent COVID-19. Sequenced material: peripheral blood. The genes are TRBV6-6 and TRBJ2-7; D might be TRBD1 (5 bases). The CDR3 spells CASGREGLGEQYV. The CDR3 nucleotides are TGTGCCAGCGGCAGGGAAGGGCTCGGCGAGCAGTACGTC.